The entry below describes one T cell receptor beta chain. It has no known antigen specificity. Qualities for individual bases were not recorded, and no much larger clone is one base off. Collaborating institutions collected whole blood in K2EDTA tubes following their own protocols. For TCRbeta analysis, collaborator samples were shipped as frozen whole blood, as isolated PBMCs, or as DNA extracted from either sample type. The source of the sample is a study of blood T cell repertoires in COVID-19 (dated by TCRdb to 2020 to 2022). About the investigation overall: Collaborator samples came from the United States, Italy and Spain and covered acute and convalescent phases of COVID-19. The material from the prospective study consisted of cDNA or gDNA derived from T cells, B-cell-depleted T cells, or PBMCs. The dataset comprised deeply sampled blood TCRbeta repertoires from subjects exposed to, actively infected with, or recovered from COVID-19. The repertoires were released in a freely available public database intended as a resource for research on the immune response to SARS-CoV-2. Samples were obtained from the ongoing ImmuneRACE study (first 160 participants) and from 1,000 to 1,500 subjects provided by 6 global collaborators. The sample metadata nearly always contained a de-identified subject ID, COVID-19 status, age in years and sex. Where available, HLA class I and class II types were obtained from metadata supplied by the sample provider rather than from assay-based typing. Broader findings and caveats from the paper: Clinical and demographic metadata were provided uncurated, with the amount varying by source and participant.

Reading the germline V gene gives CDR1 LGHNT and CDR2 FRNRAP. Counted from cysteine to phenylalanine, this CDR3 has 13 amino acids. Only CDR3 DNA remains: 39 bases, in frame from the first base. At the junction V is shortened by 7 bases and J by 7 bases, with 17 bases in between. TCRbeta CDR3 regions were amplified from genomic DNA by means of the immunoSEQ Assay, a bias-controlled multiplex PCR. In the source study's methods: The number of nucleated cells in each sample was estimated by amplification of reference gene primers within the assay. Sequence reads were collapsed and filtered to measure the absolute abundance of every unique TCRbeta CDR3 rearrangement. For each sample, productive Simpson clonality was calculated by taking the square root of Simpson's diversity index across productive rearrangements. In its TCRdb copy, this immuneACCESS table keeps in-frame sequences only and misses some clones. Where compared with another copy, unresolved V genes explain less than half of these, and the others have no known cause. Clone size and V and J calls were adopted from that table, with D and trimming inferred from the DNA. This sample lists 100,000 or so clones; approximately 90% were detected once. The ten top clones hold around 0.94% of the sample.

The TCR sequence derives from a man in his sixties with acute or convalescent COVID-19. Here the chain combines TRBV12-5 and TRBJ2-7; 5 matching bases give a weak D call of TRBD2. The sequenced material came from peripheral blood. The CDR3 sequence is CASVRWNWREQYF. The bases read TGTGCTAGTGTCAGGTGGAATTGGAGGGAGCAGTACTTC.